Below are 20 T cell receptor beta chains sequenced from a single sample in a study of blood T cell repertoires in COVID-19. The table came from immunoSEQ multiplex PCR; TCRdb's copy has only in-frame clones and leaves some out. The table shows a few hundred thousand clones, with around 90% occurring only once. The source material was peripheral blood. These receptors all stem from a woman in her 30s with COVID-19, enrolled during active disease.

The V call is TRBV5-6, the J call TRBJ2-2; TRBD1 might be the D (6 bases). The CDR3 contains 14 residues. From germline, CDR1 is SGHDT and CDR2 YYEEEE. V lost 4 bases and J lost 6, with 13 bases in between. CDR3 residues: CASSRDRLSGELFF. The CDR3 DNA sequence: TGTGCCAGCAGCCGTGACAGGTTATCCGGGGAGCTGTTTTTT.

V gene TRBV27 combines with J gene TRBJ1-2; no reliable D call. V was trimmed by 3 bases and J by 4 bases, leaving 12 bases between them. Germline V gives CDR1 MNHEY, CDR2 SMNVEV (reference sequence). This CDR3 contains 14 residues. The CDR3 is CASSLTSPRYGYTF. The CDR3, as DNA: TGTGCCAGCAGTTTGACATCCCCACGCTATGGCTACACCTTC.

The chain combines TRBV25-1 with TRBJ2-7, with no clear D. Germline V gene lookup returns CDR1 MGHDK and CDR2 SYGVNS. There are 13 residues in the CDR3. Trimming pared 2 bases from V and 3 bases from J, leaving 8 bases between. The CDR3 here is CASSEIPFYEQYF. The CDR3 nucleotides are TGTGCCAGCAGTGAAATTCCTTTCTACGAGCAGTACTTC.

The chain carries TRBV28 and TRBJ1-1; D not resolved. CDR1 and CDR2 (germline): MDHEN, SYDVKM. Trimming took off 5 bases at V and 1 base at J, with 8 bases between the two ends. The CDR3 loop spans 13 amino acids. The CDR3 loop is CASSPQENTEAFF. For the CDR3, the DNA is TGTGCCAGCAGTCCTCAGGAGAACACTGAAGCTTTCTTT.

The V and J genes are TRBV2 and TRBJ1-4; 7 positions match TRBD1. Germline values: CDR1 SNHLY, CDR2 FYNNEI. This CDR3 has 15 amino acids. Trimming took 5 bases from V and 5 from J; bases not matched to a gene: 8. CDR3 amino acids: CASSLQGGLNEKLFF. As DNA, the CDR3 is TGTGCCAGCAGTCTTCAGGGGGGATTGAATGAAAAACTGTTTTTT. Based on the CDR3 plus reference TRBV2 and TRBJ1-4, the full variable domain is EPEVTQTPSHQVTQMGQEVILRCVPISNHLYFYWYRQILGQKVEFLVSFYNNEISEKSEIFDDQFSVERPDGSNFTLKIRSTKLEDSAMYFCASSLQGGLNEKLFFGSGTQLSVL.

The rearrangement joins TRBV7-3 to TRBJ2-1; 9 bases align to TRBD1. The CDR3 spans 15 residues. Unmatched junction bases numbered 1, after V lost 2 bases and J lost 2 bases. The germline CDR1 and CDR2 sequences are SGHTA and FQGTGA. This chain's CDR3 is CASSLDRGAYNEQFF. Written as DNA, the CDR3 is TGTGCCAGCAGCTTAGACAGGGGGGCCTACAATGAGCAGTTCTTC.

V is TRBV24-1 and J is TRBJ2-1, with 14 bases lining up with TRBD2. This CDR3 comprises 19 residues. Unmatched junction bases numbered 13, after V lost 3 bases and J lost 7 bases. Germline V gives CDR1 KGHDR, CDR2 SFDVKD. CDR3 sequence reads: CATSDAGTSGSPGRNEQFF. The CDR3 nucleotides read TGTGCCACCAGTGATGCCGGGACTAGCGGGAGTCCCGGCCGGAATGAGCAGTTCTTC.

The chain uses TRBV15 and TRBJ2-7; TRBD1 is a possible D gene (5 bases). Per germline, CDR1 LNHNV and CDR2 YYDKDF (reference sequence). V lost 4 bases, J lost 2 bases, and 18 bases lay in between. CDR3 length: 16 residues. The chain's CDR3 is CATSTDRSGATYEQYF. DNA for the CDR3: TGTGCCACCAGCACCGATAGGAGTGGGGCCACCTACGAGCAGTACTTC.

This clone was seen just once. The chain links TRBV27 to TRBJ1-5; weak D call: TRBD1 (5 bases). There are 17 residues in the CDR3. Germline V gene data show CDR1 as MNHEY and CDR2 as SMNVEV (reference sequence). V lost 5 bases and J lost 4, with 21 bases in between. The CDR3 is CASSPQPGQGGNQPQHF. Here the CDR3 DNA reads TGTGCCAGCAGTCCCCAACCCGGACAAGGTGGTAATCAGCCCCAGCATTTT.

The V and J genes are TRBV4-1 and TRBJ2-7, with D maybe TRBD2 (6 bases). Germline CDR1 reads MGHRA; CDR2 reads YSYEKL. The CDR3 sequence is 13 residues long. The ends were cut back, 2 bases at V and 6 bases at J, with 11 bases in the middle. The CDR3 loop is CASSQTDGGEQYF. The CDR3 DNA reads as TGCGCCAGCAGCCAAACCGACGGGGGCGAGCAGTACTTC.

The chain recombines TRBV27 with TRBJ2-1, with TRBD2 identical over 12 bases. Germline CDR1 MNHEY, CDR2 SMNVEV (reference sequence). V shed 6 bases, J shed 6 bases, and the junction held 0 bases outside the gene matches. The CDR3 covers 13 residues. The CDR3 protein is CASRLAGGNEQFF. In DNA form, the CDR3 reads TGTGCCAGCAGACTAGCGGGAGGCAATGAGCAGTTCTTC.

Written as DNA, the CDR3 is TGCGCCAGCAGAACAGGAAGCACAGATACGCAGTATTTT. Its translation: CASRTGSTDTQYF. The rearrangement joins TRBV10-2 to TRBJ2-3, with D possibly TRBD1 on 5 matching bases. The CDR3 contains 13 residues. The V gene's germline CDR1 is WSHSY and CDR2 SAAADI. The V end lost 6 bases, the J end lost 0 bases, and 7 bases lay between the germline ends.

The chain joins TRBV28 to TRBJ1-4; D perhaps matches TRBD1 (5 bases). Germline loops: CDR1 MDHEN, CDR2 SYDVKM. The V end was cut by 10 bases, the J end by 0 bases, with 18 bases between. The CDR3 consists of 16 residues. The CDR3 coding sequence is TGTGCCACCACGGGGGGGGTTGGTTCAACTAATGAAAAACTGTTTTTT. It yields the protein CATTGGVGSTNEKLFF.

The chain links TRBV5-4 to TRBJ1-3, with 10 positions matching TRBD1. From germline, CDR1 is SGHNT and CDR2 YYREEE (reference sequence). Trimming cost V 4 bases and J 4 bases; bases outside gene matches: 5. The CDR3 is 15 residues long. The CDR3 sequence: CASSRGTGAGNTIYF. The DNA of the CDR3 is TGTGCCAGCAGCCGGGGGACAGGGGCGGGAAACACCATATATTTT.

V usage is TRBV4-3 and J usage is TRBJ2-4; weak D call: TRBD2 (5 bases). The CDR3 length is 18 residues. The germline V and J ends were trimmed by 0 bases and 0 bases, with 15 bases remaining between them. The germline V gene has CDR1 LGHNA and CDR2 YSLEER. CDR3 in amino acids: CASSQDSGSRGAKNIQYF. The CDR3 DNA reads TGCGCCAGCAGCCAAGATTCGGGGAGCCGTGGAGCCAAAAACATTCAGTACTTC.

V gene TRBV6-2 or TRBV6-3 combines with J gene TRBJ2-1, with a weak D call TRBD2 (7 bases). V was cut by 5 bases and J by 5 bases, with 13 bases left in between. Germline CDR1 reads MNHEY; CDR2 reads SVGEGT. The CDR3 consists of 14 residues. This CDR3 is CASSGGAENNEQFF. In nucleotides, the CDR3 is TGTGCCAGCAGTGGGGGGGCGGAGAACAATGAGCAGTTCTTC.

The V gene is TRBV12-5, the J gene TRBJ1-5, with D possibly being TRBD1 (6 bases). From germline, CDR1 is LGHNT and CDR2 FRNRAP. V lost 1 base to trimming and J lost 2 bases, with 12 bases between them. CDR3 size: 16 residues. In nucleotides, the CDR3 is TGTGCTAGTGGTTTGGGACGGGGGGCGCGCAATCAGCCCCAGCATTTT. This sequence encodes CASGLGRGARNQPQHF. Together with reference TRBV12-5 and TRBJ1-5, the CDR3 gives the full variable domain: DARVTQTPRHKVTEMGQEVTMRCQPILGHNTVFWYRQTMMQGLELLAYFRNRAPLDDSGMPKDRFSAEMPDATLATLKIQPSEPRDSAVYFCASGLGRGARNQPQHFGDGTRLSIL.

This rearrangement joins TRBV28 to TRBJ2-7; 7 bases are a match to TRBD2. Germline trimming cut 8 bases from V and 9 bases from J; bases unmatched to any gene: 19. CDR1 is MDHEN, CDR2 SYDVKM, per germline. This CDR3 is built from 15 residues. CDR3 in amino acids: CASEPSLAASAGQYF. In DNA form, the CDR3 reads TGTGCCAGCGAGCCATCCCTAGCGGCCTCCGCAGGGCAGTACTTC.

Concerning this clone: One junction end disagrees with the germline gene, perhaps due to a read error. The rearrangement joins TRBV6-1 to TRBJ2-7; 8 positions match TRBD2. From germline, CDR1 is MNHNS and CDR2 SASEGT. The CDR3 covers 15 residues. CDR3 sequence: CASREGLAVSYEQYF. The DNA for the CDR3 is TGTGCCAGCAGGGAAGGACTAGCCGTATCCTACGAGCAGTACTTC.

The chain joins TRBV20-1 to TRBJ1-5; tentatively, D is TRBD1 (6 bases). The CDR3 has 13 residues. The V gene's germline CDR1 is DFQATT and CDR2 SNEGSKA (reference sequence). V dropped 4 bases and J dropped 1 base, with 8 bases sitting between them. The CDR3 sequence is CSATDRSNQPQHF. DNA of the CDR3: TGCAGTGCTACTGACAGGAGCAATCAGCCCCAGCATTTT.